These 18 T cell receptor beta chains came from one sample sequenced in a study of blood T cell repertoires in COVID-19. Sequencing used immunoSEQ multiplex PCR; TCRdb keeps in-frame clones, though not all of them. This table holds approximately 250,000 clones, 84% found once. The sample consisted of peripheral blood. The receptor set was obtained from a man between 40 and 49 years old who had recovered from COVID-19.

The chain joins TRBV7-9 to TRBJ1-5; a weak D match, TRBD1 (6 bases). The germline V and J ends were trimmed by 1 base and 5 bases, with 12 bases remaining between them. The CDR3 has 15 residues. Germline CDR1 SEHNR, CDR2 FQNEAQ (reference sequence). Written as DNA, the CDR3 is TGTGCCAGCAGCTTAGGAACAGGGCTCTATCAGCCCCAGCATTTT. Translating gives CASSLGTGLYQPQHF. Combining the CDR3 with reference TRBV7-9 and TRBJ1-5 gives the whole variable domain DTGVSQNPRHKITKRGQNVTFRCDPISEHNRLYWYRQTLGQGPEFLTYFQNEAQLEKSRLLSDRFSAERPKGSFSTLEIQRTEQGDSAMYLCASSLGTGLYQPQHFGDGTRLSIL.

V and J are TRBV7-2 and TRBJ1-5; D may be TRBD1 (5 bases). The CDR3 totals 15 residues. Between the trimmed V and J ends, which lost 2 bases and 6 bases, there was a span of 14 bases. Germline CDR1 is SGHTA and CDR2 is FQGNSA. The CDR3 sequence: CASSLSPGSSQPQHF. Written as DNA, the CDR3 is TGTGCCAGCAGCTTAAGTCCAGGGTCCAGTCAGCCCCAGCATTTT.

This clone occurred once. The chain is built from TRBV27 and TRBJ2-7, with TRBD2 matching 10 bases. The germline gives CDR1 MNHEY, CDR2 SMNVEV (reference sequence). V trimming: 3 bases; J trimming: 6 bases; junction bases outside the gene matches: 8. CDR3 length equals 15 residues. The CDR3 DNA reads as TGTGCCAGCAGTTTCAGGAGCGGGAGGGCTATCGAGCAGTACTTC. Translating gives CASSFRSGRAIEQYF.

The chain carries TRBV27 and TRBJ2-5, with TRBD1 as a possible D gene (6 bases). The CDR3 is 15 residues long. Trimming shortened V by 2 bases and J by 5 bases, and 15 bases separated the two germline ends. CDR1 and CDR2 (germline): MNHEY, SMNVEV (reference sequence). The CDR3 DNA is TGTGCCAGCAGTTTAGAGAGGACAGAACGGGAGACCCAGTACTTC. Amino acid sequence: CASSLERTERETQYF.

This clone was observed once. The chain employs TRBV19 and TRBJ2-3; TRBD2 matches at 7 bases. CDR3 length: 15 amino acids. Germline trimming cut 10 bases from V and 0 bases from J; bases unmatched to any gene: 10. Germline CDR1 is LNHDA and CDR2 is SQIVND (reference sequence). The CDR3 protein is CATLPGGGSTDTQYF. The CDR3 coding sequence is TGTGCCACCCTACCTGGCGGGGGAAGCACAGATACGCAGTATTTT.

The CDR3 loop reads CASSQAGTLNYGYTF. The CDR3 bases are TGCGCCAGCAGCCAAGCCGGGACACTTAACTATGGCTACACCTTC. The chain joins TRBV4-1 to TRBJ1-2, with TRBD1 as a possible D gene (6 bases). CDR1 is MGHRA and CDR2 is YSYEKL in the germline V gene. The CDR3 runs 15 residues. Trimming pared 1 base from V and 1 base from J, leaving 10 bases between.

Here the CDR3 DNA reads TGTGCCAGCTCATCGGACAGCTTTGGGAACACCGGGGAGCTGTTTTTT. This gives the protein CASSSDSFGNTGELFF. The chain is built from TRBV18 and TRBJ2-2, with a weak D call TRBD1 (6 bases). Germline V CDR1 and CDR2: KGHSH, LQKENI. The germline V and J ends were trimmed by 5 bases and 1 base, with 14 bases remaining between them. There are 16 residues in the CDR3.

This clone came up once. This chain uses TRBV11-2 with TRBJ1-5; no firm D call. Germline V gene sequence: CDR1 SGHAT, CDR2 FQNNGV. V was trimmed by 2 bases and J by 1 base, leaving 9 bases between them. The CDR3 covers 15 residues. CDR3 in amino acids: CASSLSGGSNQPQHF. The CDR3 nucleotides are TGTGCCAGCAGCTTAAGCGGCGGGAGCAATCAGCCCCAGCATTTT.

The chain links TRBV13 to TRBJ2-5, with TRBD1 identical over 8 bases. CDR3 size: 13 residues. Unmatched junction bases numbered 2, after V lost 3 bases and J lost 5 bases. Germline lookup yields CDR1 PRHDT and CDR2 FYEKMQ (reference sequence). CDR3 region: CASSLDREETQYF. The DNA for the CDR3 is TGTGCCAGCAGCTTGGACAGGGAGGAGACCCAGTACTTC. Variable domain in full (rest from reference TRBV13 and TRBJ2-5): AAGVIQSPRHLIKEKRETATLKCYPIPRHDTVYWYQQGPGQDPQFLISFYEKMQSDKGSIPDRFSAQQFSDYHSELNMSSLELGDSALYFCASSLDREETQYFGPGTRLLVL.

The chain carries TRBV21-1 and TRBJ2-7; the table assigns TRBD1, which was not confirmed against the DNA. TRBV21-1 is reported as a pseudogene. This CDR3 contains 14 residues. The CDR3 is CASTPCDSTYEQYF. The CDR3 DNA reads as TGTGCCAGCACCCCCTGTGACAGTACCTACGAGCAGTACTTC.

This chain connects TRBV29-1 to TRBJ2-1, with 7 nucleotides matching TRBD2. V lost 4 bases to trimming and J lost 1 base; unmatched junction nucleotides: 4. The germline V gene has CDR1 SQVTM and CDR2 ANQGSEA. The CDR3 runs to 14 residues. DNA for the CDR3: TGCAGCGTTGTTGGGGGAGGGTCCTACAATGAGCAGTTCTTC. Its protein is CSVVGGGSYNEQFF.

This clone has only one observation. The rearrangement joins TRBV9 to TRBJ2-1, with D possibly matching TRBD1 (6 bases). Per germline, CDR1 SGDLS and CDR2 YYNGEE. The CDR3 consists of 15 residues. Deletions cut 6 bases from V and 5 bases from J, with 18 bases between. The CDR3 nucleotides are TGTGCCAGCACCAAGGGGGTGCAGGGCGACAATGAGCAGTTCTTC. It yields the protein CASTKGVQGDNEQFF.

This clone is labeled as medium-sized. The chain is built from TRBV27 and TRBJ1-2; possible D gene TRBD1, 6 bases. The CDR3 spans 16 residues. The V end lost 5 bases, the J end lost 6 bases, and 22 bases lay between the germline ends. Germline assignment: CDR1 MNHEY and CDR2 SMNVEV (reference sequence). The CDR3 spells CASSLPVTSGGDGYTF. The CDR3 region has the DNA TGTGCCAGCAGTCTCCCCGTGACGAGCGGGGGCGATGGCTACACCTTC.

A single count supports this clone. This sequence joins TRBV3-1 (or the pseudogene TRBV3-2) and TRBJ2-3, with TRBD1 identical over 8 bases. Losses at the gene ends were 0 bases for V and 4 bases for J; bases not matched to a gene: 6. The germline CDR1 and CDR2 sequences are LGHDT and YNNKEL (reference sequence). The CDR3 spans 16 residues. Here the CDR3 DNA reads TGTGCCAGCAGCCAAGACCAGGGGGCGACCTCAGATACGCAGTATTTT. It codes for CASSQDQGATSDTQYF.

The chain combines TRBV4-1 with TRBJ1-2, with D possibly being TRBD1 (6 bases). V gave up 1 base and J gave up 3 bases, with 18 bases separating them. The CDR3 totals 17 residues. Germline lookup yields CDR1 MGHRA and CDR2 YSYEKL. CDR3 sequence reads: CASSQVLRGRLDYGYTF. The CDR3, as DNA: TGCGCCAGCAGCCAAGTCTTGCGGGGGCGCCTGGACTATGGCTACACCTTC.

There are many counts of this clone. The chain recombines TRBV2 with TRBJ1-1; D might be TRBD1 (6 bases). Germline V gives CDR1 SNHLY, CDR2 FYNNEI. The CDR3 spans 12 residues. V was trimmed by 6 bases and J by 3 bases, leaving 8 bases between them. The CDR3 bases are TGTGCCAGCAGGTACAGGGACACTGAAGCTTTCTTT. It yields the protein CASRYRDTEAFF.

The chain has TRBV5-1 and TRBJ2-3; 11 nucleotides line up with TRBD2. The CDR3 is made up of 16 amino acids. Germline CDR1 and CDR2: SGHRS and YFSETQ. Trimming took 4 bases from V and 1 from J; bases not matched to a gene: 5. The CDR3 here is CASSPTSGSGTDTQYF. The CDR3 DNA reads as TGCGCCAGCAGCCCAACTAGCGGGAGTGGCACAGATACGCAGTATTTT.

For the CDR3, the DNA is TGCGCCAGCAGCTTGGACGGTCCTATGAACACTGAAGCTTTCTTT. It encodes CASSLDGPMNTEAFF. J is TRBJ1-1 and V is TRBV5-1, with D hard to call. This CDR3 spans 15 amino acids. Germline CDR1 reads SGHRS; CDR2 reads YFSETQ. The germline V and J ends were trimmed by 0 bases and 0 bases, with 9 bases remaining between them.